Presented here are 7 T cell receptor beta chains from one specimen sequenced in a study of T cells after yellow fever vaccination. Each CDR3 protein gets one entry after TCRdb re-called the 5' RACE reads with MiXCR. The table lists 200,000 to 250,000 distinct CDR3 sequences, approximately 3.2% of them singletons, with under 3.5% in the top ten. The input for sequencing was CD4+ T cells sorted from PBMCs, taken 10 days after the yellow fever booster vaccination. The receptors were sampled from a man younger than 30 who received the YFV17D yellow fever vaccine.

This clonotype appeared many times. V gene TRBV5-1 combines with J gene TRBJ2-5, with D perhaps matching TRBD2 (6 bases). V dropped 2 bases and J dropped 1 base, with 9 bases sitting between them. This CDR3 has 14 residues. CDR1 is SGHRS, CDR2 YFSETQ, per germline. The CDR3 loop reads CASSFGSTQETQYF. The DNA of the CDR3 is TGCGCCAGCAGCTTCGGGAGTACCCAAGAGACCCAGTACTTC.

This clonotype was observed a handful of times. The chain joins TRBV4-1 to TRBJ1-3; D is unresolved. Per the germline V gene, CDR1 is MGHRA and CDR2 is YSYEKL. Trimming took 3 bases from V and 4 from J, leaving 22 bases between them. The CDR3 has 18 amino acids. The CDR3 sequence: CASSHALTGLRVGNTIYF. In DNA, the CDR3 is TGCGCCAGCAGCCACGCCTTGACGGGCCTAAGGGTCGGAAACACCATATATTTT.

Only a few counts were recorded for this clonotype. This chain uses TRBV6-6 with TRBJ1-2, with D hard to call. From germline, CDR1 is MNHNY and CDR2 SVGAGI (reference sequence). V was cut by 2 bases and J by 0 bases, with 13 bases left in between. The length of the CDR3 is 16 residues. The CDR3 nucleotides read TGTGCCAGCAGTTACGGTGACGGGTTAGCTAACTATGGCTACACCTTC. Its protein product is CASSYGDGLANYGYTF.

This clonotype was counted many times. The CDR3 reads CASRPGTAVGEQFF. DNA for the CDR3: TGTGCCAGCAGGCCCGGGACAGCCGTCGGTGAGCAGTTCTTC. J is TRBJ2-1 and V is TRBV5-4; 7 bases agree with TRBD1. Looked up from germline, CDR1 is SGHNT and CDR2 is YYREEE (reference sequence). V was pared by 5 bases and J by 9 bases, with 11 bases of the junction left unmatched. The CDR3 loop spans 14 amino acids. Full variable domain (rest looked up from reference TRBV5-4 and TRBJ2-1): ETGVTQSPTHLIKTRGQQVTLRCSSQSGHNTVSWYQQALGQGPQFIFQYYREEENGRGNFPPRFSGLQFPNYSSELNVNALELDDSALYLCASRPGTAVGEQFFGPGTRLTVL.

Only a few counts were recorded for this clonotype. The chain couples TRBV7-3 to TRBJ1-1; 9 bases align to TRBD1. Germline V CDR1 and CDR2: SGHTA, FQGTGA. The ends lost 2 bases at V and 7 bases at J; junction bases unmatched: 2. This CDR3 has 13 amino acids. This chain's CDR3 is CASSLGTGNEAFF. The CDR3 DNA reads TGTGCCAGCAGCTTAGGGACAGGGAATGAAGCTTTCTTT.

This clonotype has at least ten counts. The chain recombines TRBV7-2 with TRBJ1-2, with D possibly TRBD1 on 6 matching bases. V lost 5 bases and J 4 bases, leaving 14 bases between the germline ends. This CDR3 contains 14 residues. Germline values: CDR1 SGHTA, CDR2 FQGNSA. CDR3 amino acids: CASSPGAAFYGYTF. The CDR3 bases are TGTGCCAGCAGCCCGGGGGCCGCTTTCTATGGCTACACCTTC.

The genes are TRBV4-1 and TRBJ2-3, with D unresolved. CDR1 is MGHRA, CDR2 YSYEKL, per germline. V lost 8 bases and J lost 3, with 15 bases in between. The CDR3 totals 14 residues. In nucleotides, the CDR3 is TGCGCCAGCCAAGGGTTCATCGGGACAGATACGCAGTATTTT. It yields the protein CASQGFIGTDTQYF.